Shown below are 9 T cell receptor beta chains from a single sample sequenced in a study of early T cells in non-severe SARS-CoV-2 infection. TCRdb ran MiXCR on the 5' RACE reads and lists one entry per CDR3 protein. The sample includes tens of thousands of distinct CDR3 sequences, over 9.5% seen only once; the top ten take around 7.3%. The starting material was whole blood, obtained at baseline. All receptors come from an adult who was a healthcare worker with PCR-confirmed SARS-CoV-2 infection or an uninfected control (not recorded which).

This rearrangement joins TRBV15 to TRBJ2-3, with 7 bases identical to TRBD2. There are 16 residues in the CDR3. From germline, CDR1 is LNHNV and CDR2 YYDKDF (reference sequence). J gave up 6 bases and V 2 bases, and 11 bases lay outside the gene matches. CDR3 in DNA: TGTGCCACCAGCAGAAGAGCGGGGACGGAAGGGGATACGCAGTATTTT. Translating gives CATSRRAGTEGDTQYF.

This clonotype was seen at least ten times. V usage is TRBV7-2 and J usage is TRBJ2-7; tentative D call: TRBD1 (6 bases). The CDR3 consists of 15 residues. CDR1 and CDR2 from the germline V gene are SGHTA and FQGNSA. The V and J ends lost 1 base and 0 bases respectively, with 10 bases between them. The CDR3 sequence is CASSLGRGSSYEQYF. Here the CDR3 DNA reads TGTGCCAGCAGCTTAGGAAGGGGGAGCTCCTACGAGCAGTACTTC.

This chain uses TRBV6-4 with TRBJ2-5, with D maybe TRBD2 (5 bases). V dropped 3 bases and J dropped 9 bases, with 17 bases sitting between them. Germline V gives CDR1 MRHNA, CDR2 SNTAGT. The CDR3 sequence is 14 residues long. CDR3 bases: TGTGCCAGCAGTGAGGCCAGCGGTCCTTGGCCCCAGTACTTC. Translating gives CASSEASGPWPQYF.

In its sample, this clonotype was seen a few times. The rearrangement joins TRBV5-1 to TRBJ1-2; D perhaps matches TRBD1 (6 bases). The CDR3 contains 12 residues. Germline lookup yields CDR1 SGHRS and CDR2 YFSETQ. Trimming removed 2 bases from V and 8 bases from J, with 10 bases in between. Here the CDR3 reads CASSFTGIGYTF. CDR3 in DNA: TGCGCCAGCAGCTTTACAGGGATCGGCTACACCTTC.

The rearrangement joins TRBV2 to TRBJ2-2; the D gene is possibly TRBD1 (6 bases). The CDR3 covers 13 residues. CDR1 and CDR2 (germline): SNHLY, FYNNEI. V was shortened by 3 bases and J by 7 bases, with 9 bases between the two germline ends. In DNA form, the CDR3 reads TGTGCCAGCAGTGATGGACAGTTCGGGGAGCTGTTTTTT. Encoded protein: CASSDGQFGELFF. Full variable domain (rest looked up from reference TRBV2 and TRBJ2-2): EPEVTQTPSHQVTQMGQEVILRCVPISNHLYFYWYRQILGQKVEFLVSFYNNEISEKSEIFDDQFSVERPDGSNFTLKIRSTKLEDSAMYFCASSDGQFGELFFGEGSRLTVL.

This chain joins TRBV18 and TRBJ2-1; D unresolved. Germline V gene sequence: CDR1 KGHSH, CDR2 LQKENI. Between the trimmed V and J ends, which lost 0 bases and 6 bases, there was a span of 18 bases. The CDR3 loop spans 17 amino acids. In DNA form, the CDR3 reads TGTGCCAGCTCACCACCGGTGGCCGGTCTGGGCCGCAATGAGCAGTTCTTC. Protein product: CASSPPVAGLGRNEQFF.

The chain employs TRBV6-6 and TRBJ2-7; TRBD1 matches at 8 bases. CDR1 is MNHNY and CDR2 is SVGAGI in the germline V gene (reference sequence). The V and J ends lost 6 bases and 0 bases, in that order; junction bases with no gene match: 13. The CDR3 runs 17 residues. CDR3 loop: CASSYTAGGRSSYEQYF. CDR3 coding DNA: TGTGCCAGCAGCTATACCGCAGGGGGCCGCAGCTCCTACGAGCAGTACTTC.

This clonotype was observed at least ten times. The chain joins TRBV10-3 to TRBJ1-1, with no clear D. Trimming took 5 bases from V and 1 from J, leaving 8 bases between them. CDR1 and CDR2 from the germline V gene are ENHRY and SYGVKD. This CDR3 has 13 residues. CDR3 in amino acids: CAISWAENTEAFF. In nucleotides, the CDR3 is TGTGCCATCAGTTGGGCGGAGAACACTGAAGCTTTCTTT.

Written as DNA, the CDR3 is TGTGCCAGCAGCCACAGAGGGGACAGACAGCCCCAGTTCTTC. Translating gives CASSHRGDRQPQFF. This sequence joins TRBV3-1 and TRBJ2-1; 7 nucleotides line up with TRBD1. The V gene's germline CDR1 is LGHDT and CDR2 YNNKEL (reference sequence). The V segment lost 3 bases and the J segment 13 bases; nucleotides outside the gene matches: 12. This CDR3 spans 14 amino acids.